This record looks at one T cell receptor beta chain sequence and its context. Its cognate antigen is unknown. The germline V gene encodes CDR1 SGHTS and CDR2 YDEGEE. The CDR3 sequence is 13 residues long. Trimming stripped 4 bases from V and 4 bases from J, with 11 bases between. This record comes from a study of OX40 agonist ivuxolimab in advanced cancers. Across the study: Intravenous ivuxolimab was administered to patients every 2 weeks at 0.01 to 10 mg/kg. Three patients showed partial responses: one hepatocellular carcinoma and two cutaneous melanoma cases.

Study-wide results and limits: Expanded clones belonging to CD8+ T cells outnumbered, on average, those of CD4+. It was not determined which antigens were specifically recognized by the peripheral T cells that had undergone clonal expansion.

Assay used: immunoSEQ multiplex PCR; TCRdb lists only in-frame clones, some missing. This sample has 54,000 or so clones, with 80% found just once. V usage is TRBV5-8 and J usage is TRBJ1-1; no clear D. The input for sequencing was CD4+ or CD8+ T cells sorted from blood, taken in a trial of the OX40 agonist ivuxolimab. This TCR derives from an adult with an advanced solid tumor such as melanoma, head and neck, liver or kidney cancer. The CDR3 protein is CASSPAEITEAFF. CDR3 nucleotide sequence: TGTGCCAGCAGCCCAGCGGAGATCACTGAAGCTTTCTTT.